The 5 T cell receptor beta chains in this list originate from one sample, sequenced in a study of blood T cell repertoires in COVID-19. The protocol was immunoSEQ multiplex PCR, while the TCRdb copy is restricted to in-frame clones and leaves out a portion. The sample includes approximately 230,000 clones, roughly nine tenths seen only once; the top ten take around 6%. Sequenced input: PBMCs or T cells enriched from blood (not recorded which). Source of these receptors: a woman aged 30 to 39 with acute COVID-19.

V gene TRBV18 combines with J gene TRBJ1-5, with 8 bases identical to TRBD1. The germline CDR1 and CDR2 sequences are KGHSH and LQKENI. With V trimmed by 1 base and J by 7 bases, 6 bases remained unmatched. CDR3 length: 15 amino acids. CDR3 sequence (DNA): TGTGCCAGCTCACCACGCAGGGGGCGCGGGCAGCCCCAGCATTTT. Its translation is CASSPRRGRGQPQHF.

This chain joins TRBV6-5 and TRBJ1-4; D unclear. Germline CDR1 MNHEY, CDR2 SVGAGI. This CDR3 contains 16 residues. V lost 0 bases, J lost 4 bases, and 12 bases lay in between. The CDR3 is CASSYSLSSRNEKLFF. The CDR3 nucleotides are TGTGCCAGCAGTTACTCGCTTTCGAGCCGTAATGAAAAACTGTTTTTT.

This clone was found once. The V and J genes are TRBV5-1 and TRBJ1-6; a possible D gene is TRBD1 (6 bases). Trimming removed 2 bases at V and 1 base at J, with 7 bases between. CDR1 and CDR2 from the germline V gene are SGHRS and YFSETQ. The CDR3 sequence is 15 residues long. The CDR3 nucleotides read TGCGCCAGCAGCTTACAGGGATCCTATAATTCACCCCTCCACTTT. This sequence encodes CASSLQGSYNSPLHF.

The chain uses TRBV10-1 and TRBJ1-2, with D possibly TRBD1 on 6 matching bases. The CDR3 has 13 amino acids. Germline V gene sequence: CDR1 WNHNN, CDR2 SYGVQD (reference sequence). The V and J ends lost 3 bases and 6 bases respectively, with 11 bases between them. The CDR3 protein is CASSDYRDNGYTF. CDR3 bases: TGCGCCAGCAGTGACTACAGGGACAATGGCTACACCTTC.

The CDR3 spells CASSEPPGQLTFF. The CDR3 coding sequence is TGTGCCAGCAGCGAGCCCCCGGGACAGTTGACTTTCTTT. The rearrangement links TRBV11-1 to TRBJ1-1, with 7 bases fitting TRBD1. CDR1 and CDR2 from the germline V gene are SGHAT and FQDESV (reference sequence). The V gene end was trimmed by 5 bases and the J gene end by 12 bases; junction bases not matched to a gene: 12. The CDR3 consists of 13 residues.